The text below deals with one T cell receptor beta chain. Which antigen it targets is not known. No much larger clone exists at a distance of one base, and base qualities are not known. The entire amount of isolated RNA was reverse transcribed using the High Capacity cDNA Reverse Transcription Kit, so the sequenced TCRB transcripts were expressed ones. Naive, central memory and regulatory T cell samples underwent deep immunoSEQ sequencing, averaging around 3.7 million total reads per sample. Sorted cells were lysed in RLT buffer and RNA was extracted with DNase-treated RNeasy Micro or Mini kits, depending on cell number. To prevent cross-contamination, each cell subset was processed individually, whereas patient and healthy donor samples were processed jointly. The immunoSEQ multiplex PCR was used to amplify TCRB sequences from cDNA, generating 87-bp fragments that spanned the CDR3 region. The amplicons were sequenced using the Illumina HiSeq platform. Under the source paper's analysis protocol: Synthetic template baselines were used to correct PCR bias computationally, reads within Hamming distance 2 were collapsed, and singletons that could not be merged were discarded. Reads were aligned to IMGT to assign V, D and J genes, CDR3 length, and insertions or deletions at six rearrangement sites. Within each subset, clonotype counts were normalized to sorted cell number, after which true diversity and Gini coefficients were computed with the tcR R package. Repertoire sharing was quantified using the overlap coefficient calculated on TCRB nucleotide sequences. Out-of-frame TCRB sequences from naive cells were analyzed as a proxy for the pre-selection repertoire. Not all clones reach the TCRdb copy of this immuneACCESS table, which keeps in-frame sequences only. Checked studies attribute under half of the gap to unresolved V genes and leave the rest unexplained. V, J and clone size were drawn from that table, and D and trimming were deduced from the DNA. In this sample the table shows 130,000 to 150,000 clones, 8% to 13% of which occur a single time. Clones ranked in the top ten supply approximately 1.3% of the sample.

These data originate in a study of beta chain features in type 1 diabetes (dated by TCRdb to 2016 to 2019). Study-wide context: Mean age, gender distribution, total cell number and subset yield did not differ between patients and healthy donors. Across all samples, about 110 million sorted cells were examined, and cell number per subset correlated strongly with RNA yield. The study compared TCRB repertoires of sorted circulating CD4+ T cell subsets between recently diagnosed type 1 diabetes patients and matched healthy donors. Regulatory and stem cell-like memory subsets were obtained from only 8 patients and about eight healthy donors, while naive and central memory subsets were obtained from all 30 or so donors.

A single peripheral blood draw of about 116 mL on average was collected from each donor into heparinised tubes. A BD FACSAria II and a panel including CD45RO, CCR7, CD25, CD127, CD95 and CD27 were used to sort naive, central memory, regulatory and stem cell-like memory CD4+ T cells. A purity above 98% was achieved for all sorted populations. Right away, PBMCs were isolated by Lymphoprep density gradient centrifugation and were stained directly, with no culture step. To minimize batch effects, samples were stained and sorted in pairs, one healthy donor with one patient per experiment. Results and caveats for the whole study, not just this receptor: Shorter templates might have been favored by PCR, but patient and control samples were amplified and corrected together, so both groups would have been affected equally by any skew. Naive, central memory and regulatory TCRB repertoires appeared to be more alike among patients than among healthy donors. In all four CD4+ subsets, TCRB CDR3 length was moderately but significantly shorter in type 1 diabetes patients. Because cDNA was sequenced instead of genomic DNA, activated cells with high expression could be over-represented, although the groups did not differ in activation or CD3 levels. Fewer insertions and more nucleotide deletions at VDJ recombination sites were observed in patients with type 1 diabetes, implying thymic rearrangement abnormalities. Because small numbers of individuals were included in the HLA sub-analyses, any influence of HLA type on TCRB rearrangement was left unresolved.

The germline V gene encodes CDR1 SEHNR and CDR2 FQNEAQ (reference sequence). Reading from cysteine to phenylalanine, the CDR3 counts 14 amino acids. The CDR3 DNA has 42 bases and is translated from base 1. V and J lose 3 bases and 4 bases, and a span of 9 bases separates them. This sequence originates from a man younger than 35 in good health. The material sequenced was naive CD4+ T cells from blood. The meaning of the sample's cell subset or site label: true naive CD4+ T cells. Recombination joined TRBV7-9 with TRBJ1-4; D gene: possibly TRBD1, on 6 matching bases. This receptor carries the CDR3 CASSFRGFNEKLFF. Read as DNA, the sequence is TGTGCCAGCAGCTTCAGGGGATTTAATGAAAAACTGTTTTTT.